This entry is about one TCR beta chain. Clones were sequenced by immunoSEQ multiplex PCR, and TCRdb holds only the in-frame ones, with some missing. The repertoire holds some 2.4 million clones, over 85% seen once, with 0.35% to 0.45% in the top ten. The CDR3 runs 16 residues. The germline CDR1 and CDR2 sequences are SGHAT and FQNNGV. V lost 7 bases and J 0 bases, leaving 19 bases between the germline ends. This sample is part of a study of shared clonotypes between healthy human individuals. The chain recombines TRBV11-2 with TRBJ2-7, with unresolved D. Sequenced material: naive CD4+ T cells from PBMCs. Subset noted: CD45RA+ positively selected. The receptor was isolated from a man younger than 30 in good health. Some clones in this sample may be carry-over from other donors' samples. CDR3 bases: TGTGCCAGCACCCTTTTCAGGCACGGGTCCTCCTACGAGCAGTACTTC. It translates to CASTLFRHGSSYEQYF.